This T cell receptor beta chain was recovered during a study of shared clonotypes between healthy human individuals. Study-level results: Clonotype sharing levels among donors were expected to vary with sequencing depth. Rarefaction demonstrated incomplete sorted-subset sequencing despite large depth. Only blood was sampled, and tissue TCR repertoires likely differ from blood ones.

In regard to this clone: Its antigen remains unknown.

The CDR3 has 13 amino acids. Some clones are missing from TCRdb's copy, which holds only in-frame ones; the method was immunoSEQ multiplex PCR. This table has 2 million to 2.5 million clones, over 90% appearing once. This sequence was found in a man aged 18-30 years in good health. Some clones in this sample may be carry-over from other donors' samples. The sample consisted of naive CD4+ T cells from PBMCs. Subset indicated: CD45RA+ positively selected. The chain recombines TRBV21-1 with TRBJ2-5; the DNA was not used to check the table's D call, TRBD1. TRBV21-1 is tagged as a pseudogene. The chain's CDR3 is CARRRDREKTQYF. Here the CDR3 DNA reads TGTGCCAGACGCCGGGACAGGGAAAAGACCCAGTACTTC.